Presented here are 13 T cell receptor beta chains from one specimen sequenced in a study of shared clonotypes between healthy human individuals. Naive CD8 populations comprised CD45RO-negative cells positively selected for CCR7, excluding terminally differentiated effector memory CD45RA+ cells. Data came from immunoSEQ multiplex PCR; TCRdb stores just in-frame clones and leaves some out. The sample contains around 2,000,000 clones, 85% to 95% of which appear only once. Sequencing input: naive CD8+ T cells from PBMCs. These receptors came from a man aged 18 to 30 in good health. Some clones in this sample may be carry-over from other donors' samples.

This clone came up once. The chain joins TRBV27 to TRBJ2-1, with 7 bases lining up with TRBD2. CDR1 MNHEY and CDR2 SMNVEV come from the germline V gene (reference sequence). The junction had 8 bases not matched to a gene; V was cut back by 1 base and J by 11 bases. This CDR3 comprises 14 residues. Written as DNA, the CDR3 is TGTGCCAGCAGTTTATTGGGGGGAGGGTTAAAGCAGTTCTTC. This codes for CASSLLGGGLKQFF.

This clone was seen a handful of times. Other DNA sequences in the sample encode the same CDR3. The chain has TRBV5-5 and TRBJ1-1; unclear D gene. Deletions cut 2 bases from V and 0 bases from J, with 5 bases between. The V gene's germline CDR1 is SGHKS and CDR2 YYEKEE (reference sequence). This CDR3 comprises 13 residues. The CDR3 sequence: CASSLDLNTEAFF. In DNA, the CDR3 is TGTGCCAGCAGCTTAGACTTGAACACTGAAGCTTTCTTT.

This sequence joins TRBV28 and TRBJ1-5; D gene uncertain. V lost 2 bases to trimming and J lost 0 bases, with 8 bases between them. Germline V lookup: CDR1 MDHEN, CDR2 SYDVKM. This CDR3 spans 15 amino acids. As DNA, the CDR3 is TGTGCCAGCAGTTTAGGACTGTATAGCAATCAGCCCCAGCATTTT. This codes for CASSLGLYSNQPQHF. The variable domain in full, with the rest retrieved from reference TRBV28 and TRBJ1-5, is DVKVTQSSRYLVKRTGEKVFLECVQDMDHENMFWYRQDPGLGLRLIYFSYDVKMKEKGDIPEGYSVSREKKERFSLILESASTNQTSMYLCASSLGLYSNQPQHFGDGTRLSIL.

This clone was seen once. The genes are TRBV9 and TRBJ2-1, with 8 bases matching TRBD1. CDR1 and CDR2 (germline): SGDLS, YYNGEE. V lost 0 bases to trimming and J lost 0 bases; unmatched junction nucleotides: 5. This CDR3 has 17 residues. In nucleotides, the CDR3 is TGTGCCAGCAGCGTAGGAAACAGGGGGAGCTCCTACAATGAGCAGTTCTTC. Its translation is CASSVGNRGSSYNEQFF.

The V call is TRBV9, the J call TRBJ2-7; possibly TRBD1 for D (7 bases). The germline gives CDR1 SGDLS, CDR2 YYNGEE. Trimming removed 3 bases from V and 3 bases from J, with 13 bases in between. The CDR3 consists of 14 residues. The CDR3 sequence: CASSGGTAGYEQYF. The CDR3 DNA reads TGTGCCAGCAGCGGCGGGACAGCTGGCTACGAGCAGTACTTC.

The chain couples TRBV25-1 to TRBJ2-2; the match to TRBD2 covers 8 bases. The germline V gene encodes CDR1 MGHDK and CDR2 SYGVNS. This CDR3 comprises 16 residues. J lost 1 base, V lost 1 base, and 2 bases had no gene match. This CDR3 is CASSELLAENTGELFF. CDR3 nucleotides: TGTGCCAGCAGTGAATTACTAGCGGAGAACACCGGGGAGCTGTTTTTT.

With respect to this clone: This CDR3 is also generated by other DNA sequences in the sample. V gene TRBV7-2 combines with J gene TRBJ2-2, with a possible D match to TRBD2 (6 bases). The CDR3 has 12 residues. Germline V gene lookup returns CDR1 SGHTA and CDR2 FQGNSA. V lost 3 bases and J 7 bases, leaving 6 bases between the germline ends. CDR3 amino acids: CASSFGGGELFF. In DNA, the CDR3 is TGTGCCAGCAGCTTCGGGGGCGGGGAGCTGTTTTTT.

The rearrangement links TRBV4-3 to TRBJ2-7, with 10 bases matching TRBD2. Losses at the gene ends were 4 bases for V and 4 bases for J; bases not matched to a gene: 7. CDR1 LGHNA and CDR2 YSLEER come from the germline V gene. This CDR3 has 15 amino acids. CDR3 region: CASSPAVAGGYEQYF. In DNA, the CDR3 is TGCGCCAGCAGCCCGGCGGTAGCGGGAGGATACGAGCAGTACTTC.

This sequence joins TRBV7-7 and TRBJ1-4, with 7 positions matching TRBD1. This CDR3 contains 15 residues. Trimming at V came to 4 bases and at J to 1 base, leaving 3 bases not matched to a gene. The germline CDR1 and CDR2 sequences are SSHAT and FNYEAQ (reference sequence). The CDR3 protein is CASSSRQGTNEKLFF. The CDR3 DNA reads as TGTGCCAGCAGCTCCCGACAGGGAACTAATGAAAAACTGTTTTTT.

The rearrangement links TRBV5-6 to TRBJ1-2; TRBD1 might be the D (6 bases). The germline gives CDR1 SGHDT, CDR2 YYEEEE. Between the trimmed V and J ends, which lost 0 bases and 4 bases, there was a span of 10 bases. The CDR3 totals 14 residues. CDR3 residues: CASSLDGGPYGYTF. The CDR3, as DNA: TGTGCCAGCAGCTTGGATGGGGGGCCCTATGGCTACACCTTC.

J is TRBJ2-5 and V is TRBV5-4; D ambiguous. This CDR3 region has 15 residues. V lost 4 bases and J lost 4, with 17 bases in between. Germline V gene sequence: CDR1 SGHNT, CDR2 YYREEE (reference sequence). The chain's CDR3 is CASSDKRDRTETQYF. DNA of the CDR3: TGTGCCAGCAGCGACAAAAGGGATAGGACAGAGACCCAGTACTTC.

The chain couples TRBV9 to TRBJ2-1, with 7 nucleotides matching TRBD2. This CDR3 has 15 amino acids. V shed 1 base and J 2 bases; nucleotides not matched to a gene: 3. Looked up from germline, CDR1 is SGDLS and CDR2 is YYNGEE. Here the CDR3 reads CASSVSSGTYNEQFF. CDR3 nucleotides: TGTGCCAGCAGCGTATCTAGCGGCACCTACAATGAGCAGTTCTTC.

The chain couples TRBV6-5 to TRBJ2-7, with 7 nucleotides matching TRBD1. The length of the CDR3 is 15 residues. Germline lookup yields CDR1 MNHEY and CDR2 SVGAGI. Trimming took 7 bases from V and 0 from J; bases not matched to a gene: 9. The chain's CDR3 is CASKQGLADSYEQYF. The DNA for the CDR3 is TGTGCCAGCAAACAGGGGTTGGCAGACTCCTACGAGCAGTACTTC.